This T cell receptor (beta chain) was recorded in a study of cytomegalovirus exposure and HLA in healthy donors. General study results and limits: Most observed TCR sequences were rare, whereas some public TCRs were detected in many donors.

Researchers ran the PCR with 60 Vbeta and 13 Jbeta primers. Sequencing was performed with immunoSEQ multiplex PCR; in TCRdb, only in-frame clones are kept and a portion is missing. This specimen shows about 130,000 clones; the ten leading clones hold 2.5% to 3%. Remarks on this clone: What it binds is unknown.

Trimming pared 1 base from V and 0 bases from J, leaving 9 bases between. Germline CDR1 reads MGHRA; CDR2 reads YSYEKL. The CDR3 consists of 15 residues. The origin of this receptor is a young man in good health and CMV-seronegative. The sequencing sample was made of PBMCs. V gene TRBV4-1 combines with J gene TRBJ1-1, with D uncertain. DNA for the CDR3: TGCGCCAGCAGCCAAGGTCCCAGTTTGAACACTGAAGCTTTCTTT. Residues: CASSQGPSLNTEAFF.